The next 17 T cell receptor beta chains were all read from a single sample in a study of control samples from healthy donors and cancer patients (dated by TCRdb to 2018 to 2021). Preparation of the library involved the immunoSEQ multiplex PCR assay. Imported from immuneACCESS, the table was reduced by TCRdb to in-frame sequences with V and J called. These copies leave out some clones; in studies compared against another copy, an unresolved V gene accounts for under half, and the cause of the remainder is not known. This sample gives about 110,000 clones in total; around 89% of them show up just once. The ten most abundant clones make up approximately 18% of the sample. Sample: blood. These receptors were collected from a woman in her fifties or sixties in good health.

The chain links TRBV7-9 to TRBJ1-3; D unresolved. In germline, CDR1 is SEHNR, CDR2 FQNEAQ (reference sequence). The CDR3 runs to 14 residues. Trimming stripped 2 bases from V and 4 bases from J, with 9 bases between. CDR3 nucleotides: TGTGCCAGCAGCTTAACATCCGGGGGAAACACCATATATTTT. It translates to CASSLTSGGNTIYF.

This clone was seen many times. This chain connects TRBV7-2 to TRBJ2-7, with TRBD2 identical over 10 bases. The J segment lost 2 bases and the V segment lost 7 bases, leaving 14 bases of the junction unmatched. Germline-derived CDR1 and CDR2 are SGHTA and FQGNSA. This CDR3 contains 17 residues. CDR3 sequence reads: CASILGVLAGVTYEQYF. In DNA, the CDR3 is TGTGCCAGCATCCTAGGGGTTCTAGCGGGGGTAACCTACGAGCAGTACTTC.

V and J are TRBV30 and TRBJ1-1, with D hard to call. Trimming stripped 0 bases from V and 0 bases from J, with 17 bases between. The CDR3 runs 17 residues. In germline, CDR1 is GTSNPN, CDR2 SVGIG (reference sequence). The CDR3 sequence: CAWSVQAGRPLNTEAFF. CDR3 sequence (DNA): TGTGCCTGGAGTGTCCAGGCCGGTCGCCCTTTGAACACTGAAGCTTTCTTT. Drawing the rest from reference TRBV30 and TRBJ1-1, the complete variable domain is SQTIHQWPATLVQPVGSPLSLECTVEGTSNPNLYWYRQAAGRGLQLLFYSVGIGQISSEVPQNLSASRPQDRQFILSSKKLLLSDSGFYLCAWSVQAGRPLNTEAFFGQGTRLTVV.

The V gene is TRBV21-1, the J gene TRBJ1-2. TRBV21-1 is an annotated pseudogene. The CDR3 has 15 residues. CDR3: CASSKAGRGWGGYTF. As DNA, the CDR3 is TGTGCCAGCAGCAAAGCTGGGAGGGGCTGGGGCGGCTACACCTTC.

The chain carries TRBV7-9 and TRBJ1-4; D is possibly TRBD1 (5 bases). CDR1 and CDR2 (germline): SEHNR, FQNEAQ (reference sequence). CDR3 length: 15 amino acids. Trimming shortened V by 2 bases and J by 4 bases, and 11 bases separated the two germline ends. CDR3 coding DNA: TGTGCCAGCAGCTTACAAAGGGGTCTTAATGAAAAACTGTTTTTT. Amino acid sequence: CASSLQRGLNEKLFF.

V usage is TRBV7-3 and J usage is TRBJ1-3, with 9 nucleotides matching TRBD1. The CDR3 length is 18 residues. Germline V gene lookup returns CDR1 SGHTA and CDR2 FQGTGA. The ends lost 2 bases at V and 3 bases at J; junction bases unmatched: 11. DNA for the CDR3: TGTGCCAGCAGCTTATCTCCAACCGGGACAGGGTATGGAAACACCATATATTTT. Its protein product is CASSLSPTGTGYGNTIYF. The full variable domain, its missing parts supplied by reference TRBV7-3 and TRBJ1-3, is GAGVSQTPSNKVTEKGKYVELRCDPISGHTALYWYRQSLGQGPEFLIYFQGTGAADDSGLPNDRFFAVRPEGSVSTLKIQRTERGDSAVYLCASSLSPTGTGYGNTIYFGEGSWLTVV.

This chain uses TRBV23-1 with TRBJ2-7; D gene unclear. TRBV23-1 is flagged as an ORF with uncertain function. V was trimmed by 8 bases and J by 2 bases, leaving 7 bases between them. The CDR3 sequence is 11 residues long. The CDR3 bases are TGCGCCAGCTTTTCCCCCTACGAGCAGTACGTC. The encoded protein is CASFSPYEQYV.

The chain combines TRBV27 with TRBJ2-4; the D gene is possibly TRBD2 (5 bases). This CDR3 spans 14 amino acids. The V gene lost 3 bases and the J gene lost 2 bases, with 8 bases spanning the gap. Germline V gives CDR1 MNHEY, CDR2 SMNVEV (reference sequence). The CDR3 protein is CASSFGLSKNIQYF. The CDR3 region has the DNA TGTGCCAGCAGTTTTGGACTTTCCAAAAACATTCAGTACTTC.

The rearrangement joins TRBV4-3 to TRBJ2-2; D may be TRBD1 or TRBD2 (6 bases each). The germline CDR1 and CDR2 sequences are LGHNA and YSLEER. The CDR3 length is 21 residues. V was pared by 1 base and J by 0 bases, with 24 bases between. CDR3 nucleotides: TGCGCCAGCAGCCAAGGAGTTCGTTGGCGGGACAACAGAGCGAACACCGGGGAGCTGTTTTTT. Translating gives CASSQGVRWRDNRANTGELFF.

The chain recombines TRBV7-9 with TRBJ1-2; 9 nucleotides agree with TRBD1. The CDR3 extends over 14 amino acids. Trimming took 6 bases from V and 4 from J; bases not matched to a gene: 6. CDR1 and CDR2 (germline): SEHNR, FQNEAQ (reference sequence). CDR3 coding DNA: TGTGCCAGCAGTCGAACAGGGGGCGGCTATGGCTACACCTTC. Translating it yields CASSRTGGGYGYTF.

This clone was found a few times. The chain carries TRBV3-1 (or the pseudogene TRBV3-2) and TRBJ2-2, with 7 bases lining up with TRBD1. CDR3 length equals 14 residues. Germline V gene sequence: CDR1 LGHDT, CDR2 YNNKEL (reference sequence). The ends lost 6 bases at V and 8 bases at J; junction bases unmatched: 9. This chain's CDR3 is CASRSQTGYGELFF. For the CDR3, the DNA is TGTGCCAGCAGATCTCAGACAGGGTATGGGGAGCTGTTTTTT.

This chain links TRBV9 with TRBJ2-2, with TRBD1 matching 10 bases. Germline V gives CDR1 SGDLS, CDR2 YYNGEE. The V segment lost 1 base and the J segment 3 bases; nucleotides outside the gene matches: 3. This CDR3 has 16 residues. For the CDR3, the DNA is TGTGCCAGCAGCGTACAGACAGGGGGCGACACCGGGGAGCTGTTTTTT. Translated: CASSVQTGGDTGELFF.

The rearrangement links TRBV6-2 or TRBV6-3 to TRBJ1-2, with D unclear. V was trimmed by 2 bases and J by 2 bases, leaving 6 bases between them. In germline, CDR1 is MNHEY, CDR2 SVGEGT. This CDR3 has 13 amino acids. DNA for the CDR3: TGTGCCAGCAGTTACCCTAGGAACTATGGCTACACCTTC. Its protein is CASSYPRNYGYTF.

V gene TRBV4-1 combines with J gene TRBJ2-7; 15 positions match TRBD2. The junction had 11 bases not matched to a gene; V was cut back by 5 bases and J by 6 bases. Germline values: CDR1 MGHRA, CDR2 YSYEKL. CDR3 length: 17 residues. CDR3 region: CASSLGLAGGPVGEQYV. The CDR3 coding sequence is TGCGCCAGCAGCTTAGGACTAGCGGGAGGGCCAGTCGGCGAGCAGTACGTC.

CDR3 in amino acids: CASSQVNGGDEQFF. CDR3 sequence (DNA): TGTGCCAGCAGCCAAGTAAACGGGGGCGATGAGCAGTTCTTC. V usage is TRBV3-1 (or the pseudogene TRBV3-2) and J usage is TRBJ2-1; tentatively, D is TRBD1 or TRBD2 (6 bases each). This CDR3 has 14 residues. Germline V gene data show CDR1 as LGHDT and CDR2 as YNNKEL (reference sequence). The V end lost 1 base, the J end lost 8 bases, and 12 bases lay between the germline ends.

There are a few counts of this clone. This rearrangement joins TRBV19 to TRBJ2-4; TRBD2 agrees at 9 bases. The germline CDR1 and CDR2 sequences are LNHDA and SQIVND (reference sequence). Unmatched junction bases numbered 5, after V lost 5 bases and J lost 12 bases. CDR3 size: 12 residues. The CDR3 sequence is CASSPREGSQYF. The CDR3 coding sequence is TGTGCCAGTAGTCCGCGGGAGGGGTCTCAGTACTTC. Variable domain in full (rest from reference TRBV19 and TRBJ2-4): DGGITQSPKYLFRKEGQNVTLSCEQNLNHDAMYWYRQDPGQGLRLIYYSQIVNDFQKGDIAEGYSVSREKKESFPLTVTSAQKNPTAFYLCASSPREGSQYFGAGTRLSVL.

V gene TRBV15 combines with J gene TRBJ2-7; TRBD1 aligns across 8 bases. This CDR3 is built from 15 residues. V lost 4 bases to trimming and J lost 2 bases; unmatched junction nucleotides: 7. Germline assignment: CDR1 LNHNV and CDR2 YYDKDF (reference sequence). The CDR3 spells CATSKTGGIPYEQYV. CDR3 DNA sequence: TGTGCCACCAGCAAAACAGGGGGGATCCCCTACGAGCAGTACGTC.